These T cell receptor beta chains were read from a single sample in a study of identical twins. Each CDR3 protein gets one entry after TCRdb re-called the 5' RACE reads with MiXCR. The table includes 200,000 to 250,000 distinct CDR3 sequences, about 7.5% detected once. These sequences were also reported in another study, on yellow fever vaccine responses in identical twins.

Sequencing was performed on memory (CD45RO+) T cells sorted from blood. These receptors were collected from a young woman in good health. CDR3s include the opening cysteine and the closing phenylalanine or tryptophan. Fields, in order: D gene, J gene, clone size, V gene, CDR3 protein, CDR3 DNA. The D gene is left open where the match is weak. For some rows the clone size is stated as once, few or many, or as a class when expanded; others skip it.

D gene: TRBD2
J gene: TRBJ2-1
clone size: many
V gene: TRBV6-1
CDR3 protein: CASRGLAGGSSYNEQFF
CDR3 DNA: TGTGCCAGCAGAGGACTAGCGGGAGGGAGCTCCTACAATGAGCAGTTCTTC

D gene: TRBD1
J gene: TRBJ2-2
clone size: many
V gene: TRBV9
CDR3 protein: CASSGQGYTGELFF
CDR3 DNA: TGTGCCAGCAGCGGACAGGGTTACACCGGGGAGCTGTTTTTT

D gene: NA
J gene: TRBJ1-2
clone size: few
V gene: TRBV19
CDR3 protein: CASSIANYGYTF
CDR3 DNA: TGTGCCAGTAGTATAGCTAACTATGGCTACACCTTC

D gene: NA
J gene: TRBJ2-1
clone size: NA
V gene: TRBV12-3/TRBV12-4
CDR3 protein: CASTLERTSNNEQFF
CDR3 DNA: TGTGCCAGCACCCTGGAGCGGACTTCAAACAATGAGCAGTTCTTC

D gene: NA
J gene: TRBJ2-6
clone size: NA
V gene: TRBV28
CDR3 protein: CASSLGQPGANVLTF
CDR3 DNA: TGTGCCAGCAGTTTAGGGCAGCCTGGGGCCAACGTCCTGACTTTC

D gene: TRBD1
J gene: TRBJ2-7
clone size: many
V gene: TRBV5-1
CDR3 protein: CASSLLGQGAGEQYF
CDR3 DNA: TGCGCCAGCAGCCTACTGGGGCAGGGGGCAGGTGAGCAGTACTTC

D gene: TRBD2
J gene: TRBJ2-2
clone size: few
V gene: TRBV5-5
CDR3 protein: CASSYAGTTNTGELFF
CDR3 DNA: TGTGCCAGCAGCTACGCCGGGACTACGAACACCGGGGAGCTGTTTTTT

D gene: NA
J gene: TRBJ1-3
clone size: NA
V gene: TRBV20-1
CDR3 protein: CSARDVRGWSSGNTIYF
CDR3 DNA: TGCAGTGCTAGAGATGTTAGAGGCTGGAGCTCTGGAAACACCATATATTTT

D gene: NA
J gene: TRBJ1-5
clone size: few
V gene: TRBV24-1
CDR3 protein: CATSGLQGQPQHF
CDR3 DNA: TGTGCCACCAGTGGGCTGCAAGGTCAGCCCCAGCATTTT

D gene: NA
J gene: TRBJ2-1
clone size: few
V gene: TRBV14
CDR3 protein: CASSQFTRGEQFF
CDR3 DNA: TGTGCCAGCAGCCAATTTACTAGGGGTGAGCAGTTCTTC

D gene: NA
J gene: TRBJ2-7
clone size: NA
V gene: TRBV4-1
CDR3 protein: CASSLSQASYEQYF
CDR3 DNA: TGCGCCAGCAGCCTTTCACAGGCCTCCTACGAGCAGTACTTC

D gene: TRBD1
J gene: TRBJ2-6
clone size: once
V gene: TRBV4-1
CDR3 protein: CASSRSPGGTGANVLTF
CDR3 DNA: TGCGCCAGCAGCCGCAGCCCAGGGGGTACTGGGGCCAACGTCCTGACTTTC

D gene: NA
J gene: TRBJ2-3
clone size: NA
V gene: TRBV9
CDR3 protein: CASSVRGGFTDTQYF
CDR3 DNA: TGTGCCAGCAGCGTAAGGGGGGGCTTCACAGATACGCAGTATTTT

D gene: NA
J gene: TRBJ2-6
clone size: many
V gene: TRBV11-2
CDR3 protein: CASSFGGAGANVLTF
CDR3 DNA: TGTGCCAGCAGCTTTGGGGGTGCTGGGGCCAACGTCCTGACTTTC

D gene: NA
J gene: TRBJ2-1
clone size: many
V gene: TRBV5-1
CDR3 protein: CASSFGGVNNEQFF
CDR3 DNA: TGCGCCAGCAGCTTCGGCGGGGTCAACAATGAGCAGTTCTTC

D gene: NA
J gene: TRBJ1-1
clone size: NA
V gene: TRBV5-1
CDR3 protein: CASSWAMNTEAFF
CDR3 DNA: TGCGCCAGCAGCTGGGCTATGAACACTGAAGCTTTCTTT

D gene: TRBD1
J gene: TRBJ1-2
clone size: many
V gene: TRBV10-3
CDR3 protein: CAISAGQNYGYTF
CDR3 DNA: TGTGCCATCAGTGCGGGACAGAACTATGGCTACACCTTC

D gene: NA
J gene: TRBJ2-7
clone size: many
V gene: TRBV27
CDR3 protein: CASSSLGYEQYF
CDR3 DNA: TGTGCCAGCAGTTCGCTAGGCTACGAGCAGTACTTC

D gene: NA
J gene: TRBJ2-5
clone size: many
V gene: TRBV5-6
CDR3 protein: CASSFLSGVETQYF
CDR3 DNA: TGTGCCAGCAGCTTCTTGTCAGGGGTCGAGACCCAGTACTTC

D gene: TRBD2
J gene: TRBJ2-1
clone size: many
V gene: TRBV11-1
CDR3 protein: CASSPGLAGTTSNEQFF
CDR3 DNA: TGTGCCAGCAGCCCGGGACTAGCGGGAACCACTTCCAATGAGCAGTTCTTC

D gene: TRBD1
J gene: TRBJ1-1
clone size: NA
V gene: TRBV20-1
CDR3 protein: CSARFGLQGARAEAFF
CDR3 DNA: TGCAGTGCTAGATTCGGGTTACAGGGGGCGCGGGCTGAAGCTTTCTTT

D gene: NA
J gene: TRBJ1-5
clone size: NA
V gene: TRBV27
CDR3 protein: CASSTLDSSNQPQHF
CDR3 DNA: TGTGCCAGCAGTACTCTCGACAGTAGCAATCAGCCCCAGCATTTT

D gene: NA
J gene: TRBJ2-3
clone size: NA
V gene: TRBV5-1
CDR3 protein: CASSFTANEPDTQYF
CDR3 DNA: TGCGCCAGCAGCTTCACGGCTAATGAGCCAGATACGCAGTATTTT

D gene: TRBD2
J gene: TRBJ2-4
clone size: few
V gene: TRBV7-2
CDR3 protein: CASSPLAGGSGVQYF
CDR3 DNA: TGTGCCAGCAGTCCGCTAGCGGGAGGGAGCGGAGTTCAGTACTTC

D gene: NA
J gene: TRBJ2-2
clone size: many
V gene: TRBV10-3
CDR3 protein: CAISEEAGELFF
CDR3 DNA: TGTGCCATCAGTGAGGAGGCCGGGGAGCTGTTTTTT

D gene: NA
J gene: TRBJ1-4
clone size: NA
V gene: TRBV6-1
CDR3 protein: CASNPRASTNEKLFF
CDR3 DNA: TGTGCCAGCAACCCCCGGGCCTCAACTAATGAAAAACTGTTTTTT

D gene: NA
J gene: TRBJ2-7
clone size: many
V gene: TRBV7-6
CDR3 protein: CASSKGTGYEQYF
CDR3 DNA: TGTGCCAGCAGCAAAGGGACCGGCTACGAGCAGTACTTC